This entry features one TCR beta chain sequence. The target of this receptor is not known. No much larger clone exists at a distance of one base, and base qualities are not known. What the time point label conveys for this sample: 20 to 30 months on ibrutinib. Approximately 2 micrograms of genomic DNA were extracted from cryopreserved PBMCs for TCR beta library preparation. Longitudinal blood samples from CLL patients on ibrutinib monotherapy were analyzed using high-throughput TCR beta sequencing. The patients were enrolled in a single-center, open-label phase 2 trial of ibrutinib monotherapy. The sample originates from a study of cytotoxic CD8 clonotypes in ibrutinib-treated CLL (dated by TCRdb to the early 2020s). Concerning the study at large: The cohort included about 15 treatment-naive and ten to twelve relapsed/refractory patients; some 18 were IGHV unmutated. Partial responses were observed in about 24 patients and complete responses in 2; after a median follow-up of around 68 months, remission was maintained in 15 or so patients and progression was observed in some twelve. Response samples were taken after a median of approximately 13 months on treatment, ranging from about 6 to 40 months. Samples averaged roughly 260,000 productive templates and 90,000 to 95,000 productive rearrangements. Of the 80 to 95 participants in the trial, about two dozen had longitudinal samples available. Cryopreserved peripheral blood mononuclear cells were obtained prior to treatment, at the time of response, and at either disease progression or sustained remission. All remission and progressive disease samples were collected while patients were still receiving ibrutinib. The paper as a whole reports these results and caveats: Sustained-remission and progressing patients did not have matched sampling times, and lymph node repertoires were not examined. Clonality rose at ibrutinib response, remained stable during sustained remission, and dropped back toward baseline at progression. At baseline, clonality was higher than in age-matched healthy donors and showed a strong correlation with circulating CD8+ T-cell counts. Public clonotypes were rare and either contracted or stayed stable during treatment, and the rise in clonality at ibrutinib response reflected the expansion of private clonotypes.

V has 7 bases trimmed and J has 2 bases trimmed; junction bases matching no gene number 3. There are 13 amino acids in the CDR3, from cysteine to phenylalanine inclusive. Kept here is only the CDR3 DNA, which spans 39 bases and is read in frame from base 1. The CDR1 and CDR2 encoded by the germline V gene (reference sequence) are LNHDA and SQIVND. Each clonotype received, on average, around 9.6x coverage in deep resolution sequencing performed on a MiSeq, where the target depth lay between 1 in 1 million and 1 in 200,000 T cells. The immunoSEQ hsTCRB Kit was used to generate the TCR beta libraries. The authors' analysis ran thus. Data were analyzed with ImmunoSEQ Data Assistant and ImmunoSEQ Analyzer, with V, D and J genes assigned per IMGT definitions. Clonality was computed as one minus normalized Shannon entropy of productive rearrangement frequencies, ranging from 0 to 1. Public clonotype analysis was restricted to overrepresented clonotypes comprising at least 0.05% of each patient's repertoire. Repertoires from approximately 13 age-matched healthy donors in immuneACCESS were used as clonality controls. In its TCRdb copy, this immuneACCESS table keeps in-frame sequences only and misses some clones. Where compared with another copy, unresolved V genes explain less than half of these, and the others have no known cause. V, J and clone size derive from that table, while D and trimming were established from the DNA sequence. This sample has some 200,000 clones in its table, and over 60% of those were observed once. Of the sample, under 15% is held by the ten largest clones.

The chain is encoded by TRBV19 joined to TRBJ2-5; TRBD1 lines up with 8 middle nucleotides. Sample: PBMCs, taken after 24 months of ibrutinib treatment. The receptor was derived from a human donor with chronic lymphocytic leukemia. The DNA sequence is TGTGCCAGTAACAGGGGGACTCAAGAGACCCAGTACTTC. This yields the protein CASNRGTQETQYF.